This T cell receptor (beta chain) was sequenced during a study of blood T cell repertoires in COVID-19. CDR1 MNHEY and CDR2 SVGEGT come from the germline V gene. With 2 bases clipped from V and 5 bases from J, the junction kept 9 bases outside the gene matches. This CDR3 spans 16 amino acids. Generated by immunoSEQ multiplex PCR, the TCRdb table keeps only in-frame clones and is missing some. The table records fewer than 350,000 clones, about 86% of them present only once. The sample taken for sequencing was peripheral blood. The chain couples TRBV6-2 or TRBV6-3 to TRBJ2-7; 10 bases fit TRBD2. The receptor was isolated from a woman aged 55 to 70 with active or convalescent COVID-19. This chain's CDR3 is CASSYPQAGGPNEQYF. The CDR3 nucleotides read TGTGCCAGCAGTTACCCTCAAGCGGGGGGGCCTAACGAGCAGTACTTC.